This T cell receptor beta chain derives from a study of blood T cell repertoires in COVID-19. Study overall: Sources were T cells, B-cell-depleted T cells, or PBMCs; the material itself was cDNA or gDNA.

The CDR3 runs 16 residues. Germline lookup yields CDR1 SGHTA and CDR2 FQGNSA. The V gene lost 0 bases and the J gene lost 4 bases, with 10 bases spanning the gap. Methods used by the authors: The authors estimated nucleated cell counts from reference gene primer amplification. The data were produced by immunoSEQ multiplex PCR, yet TCRdb's version contains in-frame clones alone and is incomplete. V, J and clone size are those of that table, while D and trimming were read from the DNA. The sample consists of under 350,000 clones, 80% to 90% of them appearing once. Sequenced: PBMCs or T cells enriched from blood (not recorded which). The receptor was isolated from a woman aged 40 to 49 with acute COVID-19. The chain has TRBV7-2 and TRBJ1-6; tentatively, D is TRBD1 (6 bases). Here the CDR3 reads CASSLAQGFYNSPLHF. The DNA of the CDR3 is TGTGCCAGCAGCTTAGCCCAGGGGTTTTATAATTCACCCCTCCACTTT.